Shown below are 6 T cell receptor beta chains from a single sample sequenced in a study of blood T cells in healthy people across ages. The authors ran a second PCR of about 6 to 11 cycles using a sample-barcoded 5' primer and a J-beta primer mix. MiXCR, applied by TCRdb to the 5' RACE reads, yields one record per CDR3 protein. The data contain around 1.5 million distinct CDR3 sequences, around two fifths of them singletons. The sequencing sample was made of blood. The receptors were sampled from a woman in her late teens or twenties in good health.

A few counts support this clonotype. The CDR3 region is CAISASRNTEAFF. CDR3 DNA sequence: TGTGCCATCAGTGCCAGCCGGAACACTGAAGCTTTCTTT. The chain combines TRBV10-3 with TRBJ1-1; D remains unclear. Trimming stripped 4 bases from V and 1 base from J, with 7 bases between. CDR3 length equals 13 residues. Germline-derived CDR1 and CDR2 are ENHRY and SYGVKD.

This chain joins TRBV20-1 and TRBJ2-2; tentative D call: TRBD2 (7 bases). Trimming took off 6 bases at V and 4 bases at J, with 15 bases between the two ends. Germline CDR1 and CDR2: DFQATT and SNEGSKA (reference sequence). The CDR3 loop spans 14 amino acids. CDR3 sequence (DNA): TGCAGTGCCAAGGGGGGGGCCGTCACCGGGGAGCTGTTTTTT. Residues: CSAKGGAVTGELFF.

The V and J genes are TRBV3-1 and TRBJ1-2; the D gene is possibly TRBD1 (5 bases). V was cut by 0 bases and J by 7 bases, with 24 bases left in between. CDR1 is LGHDT, CDR2 YNNKEL, per germline (reference sequence). There are 18 residues in the CDR3. The CDR3 sequence: CASSQESVVVLGDAGYTF. CDR3 sequence (DNA): TGTGCCAGCAGCCAAGAGTCCGTCGTTGTACTGGGGGACGCTGGCTACACCTTC.

This clonotype was picked up a small number of times. The rearrangement joins TRBV7-2 to TRBJ1-2; TRBD1 agrees at 8 bases. The CDR3 has 15 amino acids. The germline V gene has CDR1 SGHTA and CDR2 FQGNSA. Trimming at V came to 4 bases and at J to 4 bases, leaving 8 bases not matched to a gene. CDR3 coding DNA: TGTGCCAGCAGCTCCGACGCACAGGGGGGCTATGGCTACACCTTC. This gives the protein CASSSDAQGGYGYTF.

J is TRBJ2-5 and V is TRBV12-3 or TRBV12-4; 12 bases match TRBD2. The J call may be faulty, since TRBJ2-7 better matches the DNA end. CDR3 length: 15 residues. The chain's CDR3 is CASSFSTSGSGEQYF. In nucleotides, the CDR3 is TGTGCCAGCAGTTTTTCGACTAGCGGGAGTGGCGAGCAGTACTTC.

The chain uses TRBV21-1 and TRBJ2-1; TRBD1, as called in the table, went unchecked against the DNA. TRBV21-1 is a pseudogene locus. The CDR3 spans 15 residues. The CDR3 region is CASSPRGAPLVEQFF. CDR3 coding DNA: TGTGCCAGCAGCCCCCGGGGGGCCCCATTAGTTGAGCAGTTCTTC.